A single sample gave rise to the 24 T cell receptor beta chains below, sequenced in a study of blood T cells in healthy people across ages (dated by TCRdb to 2013 to 2016). Library preparation used 5' RACE. The listed sequencing device is Illumina HiSeq 2500. A second PCR of 7 to 11 cycles was performed with a sample-barcoded 5' primer and a J-beta primer mix. TCRdb's own reprocessing of the public reads used fastp at Q25 and MiXCR and kept productive beta chains. Every CDR3 protein is listed once, alongside the most common genes and DNA of its rows. The sample table holds 650,000 to 1,000,000 distinct CDR3 sequences, of which 36% were seen once. The ten largest account for 13% of the sample. Material for sequencing was blood. The receptor set was obtained from a man younger than 35 in good health.

Regarding this clonotype: Germline is not matched at one junction end, which may reflect a read error. The chain has TRBV4-1 and TRBJ1-2; the match to TRBD1 covers 8 bases. Germline V CDR1 and CDR2: MGHRA, YSYEKL. The CDR3 is 16 amino acids. This CDR3 is CASSQSDRAVIYGHTF. Written as DNA, the CDR3 is TGCGCCAGCAGCCAGTCGGACAGGGCAGTTATCTATGGCCACACCTTC.

In DNA form, the CDR3 reads TGCGCCAGCAGCTTGGACGGGACAACTTACAATGAGCAGTTCTTC. It is translated as CASSLDGTTYNEQFF. This rearrangement joins TRBV5-1 to TRBJ2-1; D is perhaps TRBD1 (6 bases). V lost 0 bases and J lost 4, with 11 bases in between. Germline V lookup: CDR1 SGHRS, CDR2 YFSETQ. The CDR3 spans 15 residues.

This clonotype has more than one count but fewer than ten. This chain links TRBV5-1 with TRBJ2-1; 15 bases agree with TRBD2. The CDR3 has 17 residues. Germline CDR1 and CDR2: SGHRS and YFSETQ. After removal of 4 bases from V and 2 bases from J, the junction contained 4 bases not matched to a gene. This chain's CDR3 is CASSLRTSGGAYNEQFF. CDR3 in DNA: TGCGCCAGCAGCCTCCGGACTAGCGGGGGGGCCTACAATGAGCAGTTCTTC.

J is TRBJ2-3 and V is TRBV4-2, with 11 bases matching TRBD2. J lost 6 bases, V lost 1 base, and 9 bases had no gene match. This CDR3 has 17 residues. Germline V gene sequence: CDR1 LGHNA, CDR2 YNFKEQ. This CDR3 is CASSQGGSGGVRDTQYF. CDR3 coding DNA: TGTGCCAGCAGCCAAGGCGGTAGCGGGGGGGTTCGGGATACGCAGTATTTT.

This clonotype was seen more than once but under ten times. The chain employs TRBV18 and TRBJ2-1, with D perhaps matching TRBD1 (5 bases). Trimming took off 6 bases at V and 8 bases at J, with 14 bases between the two ends. The CDR3 loop spans 13 amino acids. Germline V lookup: CDR1 KGHSH, CDR2 LQKENI. The CDR3 loop reads CASSSDTSDEQFF. Here the CDR3 DNA reads TGTGCCAGCTCCTCGGACACATCAGATGAGCAGTTCTTC.

The CDR3 loop reads CASRTGTGSDTQYF. The CDR3 DNA is TGTGCCAGCAGGACCGGGACAGGGTCAGATACGCAGTATTTT. The gene calls are TRBV6-2 or TRBV6-3 and TRBJ2-3; TRBD1 agrees at 9 bases. Germline assignment: CDR1 MNHEY and CDR2 SVGEGT. The length of the CDR3 is 14 residues. V dropped 6 bases and J dropped 4; count of bases not matched to a gene: 5.

Here the CDR3 DNA reads TGTGCCAGCAGGCCCCGAGGGGAAAATCAGCCCCAGCATTTT. Translated, it gives CASRPRGENQPQHF. This rearrangement joins TRBV6-2 or TRBV6-3 to TRBJ1-5; weak D call: TRBD1 (5 bases). The germline V gene encodes CDR1 MNHEY and CDR2 SVGEGT. The V and J ends lost 6 bases and 4 bases respectively, with 13 bases between them. The CDR3 sequence is 14 residues long.

Regarding this clonotype: Relative to the germline gene, one junction end is altered; a read error may explain this. The V gene is TRBV7-9, the J gene TRBJ2-4; D not resolved. The DNA end favors TRBJ2-5, so the J call may be wrong. The CDR3 has 12 residues. Germline CDR1 reads SEHNR; CDR2 reads FQNEAQ (reference sequence). The CDR3 here is CASGLEDETQYF. CDR3 DNA sequence: TGTGCCAGCGGCTTAGAGGATGAGACCCAGTACTTC.

In this sample, this clonotype turned up many times. The J gene is TRBJ2-5, the V gene TRBV30; 7 nucleotides align to TRBD1. CDR1 is GTSNPN, CDR2 SVGIG, per germline (reference sequence). The trim removed 5 bases at V and 2 bases at J, leaving 2 bases unmatched. This CDR3 spans 12 amino acids. In nucleotides, the CDR3 is TGTGCCTGGGGGACAGCACAAGAGACCCAGTACTTC. This sequence encodes CAWGTAQETQYF.

The chain employs TRBV6-4 and TRBJ2-4, with D uncertain. The V and J ends lost 9 bases and 4 bases respectively, with 13 bases between them. The CDR3 sequence is 13 residues long. The germline V gene encodes CDR1 MRHNA and CDR2 SNTAGT. The CDR3 DNA reads TGTGCCAGAGAAACCGACGGTAAAAACATTCAGTACTTC. Protein: CARETDGKNIQYF.

This clonotype was seen a few times. The V gene is TRBV10-3, the J gene TRBJ1-1; 7 bases align to TRBD1. Germline trimming cut 6 bases from V and 4 bases from J; bases unmatched to any gene: 5. The CDR3 is 13 residues long. Germline CDR1 reads ENHRY; CDR2 reads SYGVKD. The CDR3 region is CAISRQGGTEAFF. The CDR3 DNA follows: TGTGCCATCAGCCGACAGGGAGGCACTGAAGCTTTCTTT.

This sequence joins TRBV7-9 and TRBJ2-7, with no clear D. Looked up from germline, CDR1 is SEHNR and CDR2 is FQNEAQ (reference sequence). The CDR3 runs to 13 residues. The V and J ends lost 5 bases and 4 bases respectively, with 12 bases between them. The CDR3 is CASSLVETYEQYF. The CDR3 DNA follows: TGTGCCAGCAGCCTCGTCGAGACTTACGAGCAGTACTTC.

The rearrangement uses TRBV7-2 and TRBJ1-1; D unresolved. Trimming took 1 base from V and 4 from J, leaving 4 bases between them. Germline CDR1 is SGHTA and CDR2 is FQGNSA. CDR3 length: 12 amino acids. The CDR3 DNA follows: TGTGCCAGCAGCTTAGACTTCACTGAAGCTTTCTTT. Amino acid sequence: CASSLDFTEAFF.

Comment on this clonotype: A read error may account for a junction end that differs from germline. This sequence joins TRBV12-3 or TRBV12-4 and TRBJ1-6; 9 bases fit TRBD1. The CDR3 has 16 residues. As DNA, the CDR3 is TGTGCCAGCAGTCATTCGACAGGGGGTGATAATCCACCCCTCCACTTT. It translates to CASSHSTGGDNPPLHF.

V is TRBV25-1 and J is TRBJ2-2, with D uncertain. The length of the CDR3 is 13 residues. Deletions cut 2 bases from V and 6 bases from J, with 7 bases between. Germline V gene data show CDR1 as MGHDK and CDR2 as SYGVNS. CDR3 sequence reads: CASSEGGAGELFF. The DNA for the CDR3 is TGTGCCAGCAGTGAAGGTGGCGCCGGGGAGCTGTTTTTT.

In its sample, this clonotype was seen a few times. The chain combines TRBV12-3 or TRBV12-4 with TRBJ1-2; maybe TRBD1 (5 bases). The CDR3 runs to 13 residues. Deletions cut 5 bases from V and 6 bases from J, with 13 bases between. This CDR3 reads CASSGDDSHGYTF. CDR3 in DNA: TGTGCCAGCAGTGGGGATGACAGTCATGGCTACACCTTC.

This clonotype turned up a few times. The chain links TRBV29-1 to TRBJ2-7, with 11 positions matching TRBD1. The CDR3 length is 12 residues. With V trimmed by 7 bases and J by 4 bases, 3 bases remained unmatched. Germline assignment: CDR1 SQVTM and CDR2 ANQGSEA. As DNA, the CDR3 is TGCAGCGGGGGGGACAGGGGGTACGAGCAGTACTTC. Translated, it gives CSGGDRGYEQYF.

This clonotype was detected only a few times. The V gene is TRBV7-9, the J gene TRBJ1-6, with 9 bases lining up with TRBD1. This CDR3 contains 16 residues. The germline V gene has CDR1 SEHNR and CDR2 FQNEAQ (reference sequence). Trimming at V came to 5 bases and at J to 7 bases, leaving 9 bases not matched to a gene. The CDR3 loop is CASSPPDRGFNSPLHF. CDR3 DNA sequence: TGTGCCAGCAGCCCGCCGGACAGGGGATTCAATTCACCCCTCCACTTT.

This clonotype was detected many times. The genes are TRBV6-5 and TRBJ2-7; no reliable D call. V was cut by 0 bases and J by 1 base, with 7 bases left in between. This CDR3 has 14 residues. Germline V gene data show CDR1 as MNHEY and CDR2 as SVGAGI. The CDR3 nucleotides read TGTGCCAGCAGTTACTCGGGTGGGTCCTACGAGCAGTACTTC. Translated: CASSYSGGSYEQYF.

The V gene is TRBV27, the J gene TRBJ1-1; D is uncertain. The V gene lost 1 base and the J gene lost 4 bases, with 13 bases spanning the gap. The germline gives CDR1 MNHEY, CDR2 SMNVEV (reference sequence). The CDR3 has 15 residues. The CDR3 loop is CASSLLAQAGTEAFF. The CDR3, as DNA: TGTGCCAGCAGTTTATTGGCCCAGGCAGGCACTGAAGCTTTCTTT.

The chain combines TRBV5-1 with TRBJ1-2, with TRBD1 as a possible D gene (5 bases). The germline CDR1 and CDR2 sequences are SGHRS and YFSETQ. This CDR3 region has 15 residues. V was trimmed by 5 bases and J by 2 bases, leaving 16 bases between them. CDR3 DNA sequence: TGCGCCAGCAGTCGAACCGGGACCCAAAACTATGGCTACACCTTC. It encodes CASSRTGTQNYGYTF.

The genes are TRBV7-9 and TRBJ1-2, with 8 bases matching TRBD1. CDR1 is SEHNR, CDR2 FQNEAQ, per germline (reference sequence). The trim removed 4 bases at V and 5 bases at J, leaving 9 bases unmatched. The CDR3 is made up of 15 amino acids. CDR3 bases: TGTGCCAGCAGCTCGCCGGGACAGGATCCATATGGCTACACCTTC. This gives the protein CASSSPGQDPYGYTF.

This chain uses TRBV19 with TRBJ2-1; D gene ambiguous. Trimming took off 4 bases at V and 7 bases at J, with 8 bases between the two ends. This CDR3 is built from 12 residues. Germline loops: CDR1 LNHDA, CDR2 SQIVND (reference sequence). This CDR3 reads CASSNPHNEQFF. The CDR3 DNA is TGTGCCAGTAGTAATCCCCATAATGAGCAGTTCTTC.

This clonotype showed up just a few times. CDR3 DNA: TGTGCCAGCAGCCCTACCATAAAGTCGTCTAGCACAGATACGCAGTATTTT. Translated: CASSPTIKSSSTDTQYF. The chain combines TRBV12-3 or TRBV12-4 with TRBJ2-3; no firm D call. This CDR3 spans 17 amino acids. V gave up 6 bases and J gave up 0 bases, with 19 bases separating them.